This T cell receptor (beta chain) is from a study of human T cells and chemical hapten exposure. Study results and limitations: After DPC sensitization, TCRs above 1 in 1000 frequency showed no change.

Time point reported: pre-sensitization, week 0. Treatment here: therapeutic diphenylcyclopropenone sensitization with weekly scalp DPC. Only a few counts were recorded for this clonotype. Its antigen remains unknown. In TCRdb, the RACE reads were re-called with MiXCR into one record per CDR3 protein. The sample contains around 300,000 distinct CDR3 sequences, just under 8% of which appear only once. Germline loops: CDR1 SGDLS, CDR2 YYNGEE. The V and J ends lost 0 bases and 6 bases respectively, with 12 bases between them. CDR3 length: 14 residues. The sequences come from whole blood, collected in connection with sensitization to the hapten diphenylcyclopropenone (DPC). The chain employs TRBV9 and TRBJ1-1; tentatively, D is TRBD1 (5 bases). The TCR sequence derives from a man in his late teens or twenties with alopecia areata. Some clones in this sample may be carry-over from other donors' samples. For the CDR3, the DNA is TGTGCCAGCAGCGTAGTGCATGGGGGTCCTGAAGCTTTCTTT. This sequence encodes CASSVVHGGPEAFF.